The sequence of this T cell receptor (beta chain) was determined in a study of blood T cell repertoires in COVID-19 (dated by TCRdb to about 2020). Background for the entire study: Samples covering the acute and convalescent phases of COVID-19 were provided by collaborators in the United States, Italy and Spain. Where available, HLA class I and class II types were taken from metadata supplied by the sample provider and were not determined by assay-based typing. Subjects who had been exposed to COVID-19, were actively infected with it, or had recovered from it provided the deeply sampled blood TCRbeta repertoires that made up the dataset. The repertoires were made available in a free public database intended to serve as a resource for research on the immune response to SARS-CoV-2. A de-identified subject ID, COVID-19 status, age in years and sex were almost always included in the sample metadata. The material from the prospective study consisted of cDNA or gDNA derived from T cells, B-cell-depleted T cells, or PBMCs. Samples were obtained from the ongoing ImmuneRACE study (first 160 participants) and from roughly 1,300 subjects provided by 6 global collaborators. Paper-wide results and their limitations: The amount of clinical and demographic metadata varied by source and participant and was provided uncurated.

Another Seattle source contributed samples from volunteer blood donors who had recovered from COVID-19. Collaborating institutions collected whole blood in K2EDTA tubes following their own protocols. Collaborator samples were shipped for TCRbeta analysis as frozen whole blood, isolated PBMCs, or DNA extracted from either sample type. At the junction V is shortened by 5 bases and J by 4 bases; bases outside the gene matches: 8. The germline V gene (reference sequence) yields LNHNV for CDR1 and YYDKDF for CDR2. The CDR3 contains 16 residues, cysteine and phenylalanine counted. Here the CDR3 DNA is all that survives: 48 bases in frame from base 1. The immunoSEQ Assay, a bias-controlled multiplex PCR, was used to amplify TCRbeta CDR3 regions from genomic DNA. The published analysis was carried out like this. Nucleated cell counts per sample were estimated from amplification of reference gene primers within the assay. To quantify the absolute abundance of each unique TCRbeta CDR3 rearrangement, sequence reads were collapsed and filtered. For each sample, productive Simpson clonality was calculated by taking the square root of Simpson's diversity index across productive rearrangements. Held by TCRdb, this immuneACCESS table contains in-frame sequences only and omits some clones. Under half of the omission traces to an unresolved V gene where checked; the cause of the rest is unknown. Clone size and V and J calls were adopted from that table, with D and trimming inferred from the DNA. The sample data list over 150,000 clones, and around 89% of these were observed just once. The ten biggest clones cover approximately 2% of the sample.

Note on this clone: Its antigen is unknown. No qualities accompany the bases; no much larger clone lies one base away.

This receptor was taken from a man aged 50 or older who had recovered from COVID-19. The sequencing sample was made of peripheral blood. The chain joins TRBV15 to TRBJ1-1; the junction holds 12 bases that match TRBD1. The CDR3 protein: CATSGTGGGLGTEAFF. The DNA reads TGTGCCACCAGCGGGACAGGGGGCGGGTTAGGCACTGAAGCTTTCTTT.